This T cell receptor (beta chain) was sequenced in a study of cytomegalovirus exposure and HLA in healthy donors. Use of 60 Vbeta and 13 Jbeta primers characterized the PCR. Method: immunoSEQ multiplex PCR; TCRdb's copy keeps in-frame clones and lacks some. The sample has approximately 200,000 clones, roughly 80% seen once. Germline V CDR1 and CDR2: MNHEY, SVGAGI. The CDR3 loop spans 13 amino acids. The V gene lost 2 bases and the J gene lost 7 bases, with 11 bases spanning the gap. General study findings and limits: Researchers reportedly found TCR beta sequences accurately predicted most subjects' HLA-A and HLA-B alleles. Several V segments, TRBV6-2 and TRBV6-3 among them, could not be told apart and were dropped. Most likely, a cluster of highly shared sequence variants arose as a sequencing artifact.

Turning to this clone: The antigen is not known.

The chain employs TRBV6-5 and TRBJ1-2; TRBD1 is a possible D gene (6 bases). The clonotype comes from a woman between 18 and 30 years old in good health and CMV-seronegative. The sample comprised PBMCs. This CDR3 reads CASSYRDMVGYTF. The CDR3 region has the DNA TGTGCCAGCAGTTACCGGGACATGGTTGGCTACACCTTC.